Detailed here is one T cell receptor beta chain. The iRepertoire nested amplicon-rescue multiplex PCR amplified TCR alpha and beta CDR3s from RNA. TCRdb reanalysed the multiplex PCR reads using MiXCR and keeps one entry per CDR3 protein. The sample consists of roughly 1,600 distinct CDR3 sequences, around 82% of them appearing once. V was shortened by 10 bases and J by 2 bases, with 13 bases between the two germline ends. The length of the CDR3 is 13 residues. The germline V gene encodes CDR1 MNHEY and CDR2 SMNVEV (reference sequence). The sample belongs to a study of glioma-infiltrating T cells. The sample taken for sequencing was glioma tissue, nonneoplastic brain tissue, or PBMCs (not recorded which). This TCR was sampled from a human donor with low-grade glioma or glioblastoma, undergoing nonglioma brain surgery, or in good health (not recorded which). Some clones in this sample may be carry-over from other donors' samples. The chain carries TRBV27 and TRBJ2-3; D ambiguous. CDR3 nucleotides: TGTGCCACCGCCCACGGTCCCACAGATACGCAGTATTTT. Translated, it gives CATAHGPTDTQYF.